These T cell receptor beta chains were read from a single sample in a study of T-cell reconstitution after alpha-beta-depleted transplantation in children. TCRdb processed the PCR reads anew with MiXCR; each CDR3 protein has one entry. The sample consists of about 410,000 distinct CDR3 sequences, about a fifth of them appearing once. This specimen consisted of PBMCs from the stem cell graft donor, obtained from the stem cell graft. The receptors here all came from a human donor who donated a stem cell graft to a child with acute myeloid leukemia. Each CDR3 is given with its conserved first and last residue. A D gene is named only where the DNA matches it firmly. Clone size, where shown, is once, few, many, or a class for clones that have expanded.

cdr3_aa	cdr3_nt	cdr3_length	clone_size	v_call	j_call	d_call
CASGPQSHNEQFF	TGTGCTAGTGGTCCGCAATCCCACAATGAGCAGTTCTTC	13	-	TRBV12-5	TRBJ2-1	-
CSARDPREGGRDTQYF	TGCAGTGCTAGAGATCCTAGGGAAGGGGGGCGAGATACGCAGTATTTT	16	-	TRBV20-1	TRBJ2-3	-
CASSQVAGVSSYNEQFF	TGTGCCAGCAGCCAAGTGGCGGGAGTCTCCTCCTACAATGAGCAGTTCTTC	17	few	TRBV7-3	TRBJ2-1	TRBD2
CATSAADRVLGYTF	TGTGCCACCAGTGCCGCCGACAGGGTGCTGGGCTACACCTTC	14	-	TRBV24-1	TRBJ1-2	TRBD1
CASSLQDMGQFF	TGTGCCAGCAGCTTGCAGGACATGGGGCAGTTCTTC	12	many	TRBV5-6	TRBJ2-1	-
CASSLDQVSSYNEQFF	TGTGCCAGCAGCTTGGACCAAGTAAGCTCCTACAATGAGCAGTTCTTC	16	few	TRBV5-6	TRBJ2-1	-
CASSELAGVVSYNEQFF	TGTGCCAGCAGTGAGCTAGCGGGAGTAGTCTCCTACAATGAGCAGTTCTTC	17	-	TRBV25-1	TRBJ2-1	TRBD2
CSATDGRSYEQYF	TGCAGTGCTACGGACGGGCGATCCTACGAGCAGTACTTC	13	few	TRBV20-1	TRBJ2-7	-
CSAEEIGADTQYF	TGCAGCGCCGAAGAGATAGGGGCAGATACGCAGTATTTT	13	-	TRBV29-1	TRBJ2-3	-
CSADLAGGQNEQFF	TGCAGTGCTGATCTAGCGGGAGGGCAAAATGAGCAGTTCTTC	14	-	TRBV20-1	TRBJ2-1	TRBD2
CASSSYSRFGEQYF	TGTGCCAGCAGTTCGTACAGCCGATTCGGCGAGCAGTACTTC	14	-	TRBV12-3/TRBV12-4	TRBJ2-7	-
CASSPLGTKYEQYF	TGTGCCAGCAGCCCGCTGGGGACCAAATACGAGCAGTACTTC	14	-	TRBV7-9	TRBJ2-7	-
CASSQDYSPPYNEQFF	TGCGCCAGCAGCCAAGATTACAGTCCCCCCTACAATGAGCAGTTCTTC	16	many	TRBV4-3	TRBJ2-1	-
CASSYRDRPRLAIEAFF	TGTGCCAGCAGTTACCGGGACAGACCACGACTAGCGATTGAAGCTTTCTTT	17	-	TRBV2	TRBJ1-1	TRBD1
CSARLSGRAAGELFF	TGCAGTGCTAGGTTAAGCGGGAGGGCCGCCGGGGAGCTGTTTTTT	15	-	TRBV20-1	TRBJ2-2	TRBD2
CSASPTSSLTDTQYF	TGCAGTGCTAGTCCGACTAGTTCTCTCACAGATACGCAGTATTTT	15	many	TRBV20-1	TRBJ2-3	-
CASSYSGSPYNEQFF	TGTGCCAGCAGTTACTCAGGGTCCCCCTACAATGAGCAGTTCTTC	15	few	TRBV6-5	TRBJ2-1	-
CSVLRTAGANVLTF	TGCAGCGTTTTACGGACAGCTGGGGCCAACGTCCTGACTTTC	14	few	TRBV29-1	TRBJ2-6	-
CATSRVKPLLSNGFNEQFF	TGTGCCACCAGCAGAGTGAAACCCCTTTTGAGCAATGGGTTCAATGAGCAGTTCTTC	19	-	TRBV15	TRBJ2-1	-
CSVGPLAGGTYNEQFF	TGCAGCGTTGGTCCCCTAGCGGGAGGCACCTACAATGAGCAGTTCTTC	16	-	TRBV29-1	TRBJ2-1	TRBD2
CSANLAGAHEQYF	TGCAGTGCTAATCTAGCGGGAGCCCACGAGCAGTACTTC	13	-	TRBV20-1	TRBJ2-7	TRBD2
CASSPLAGDLNEQFF	TGTGCCAGCTCGCCTCTAGCGGGCGACCTCAATGAGCAGTTCTTC	15	-	TRBV18	TRBJ2-1	TRBD2
CASSLIEHSGRAATDTQYF	TGTGCCAGCAGTCTTATCGAACATAGCGGGAGGGCCGCCACAGATACGCAGTATTTT	19	few	TRBV5-4	TRBJ2-3	TRBD2
CASSVGVGASYNEQFF	TGTGCCAGCAGCGTAGGAGTAGGGGCGTCCTACAATGAGCAGTTCTTC	16	few	TRBV9	TRBJ2-1	-
CASSLRHSGDTQYF	TGTGCCAGCAGTTTACGGCACAGCGGGGATACGCAGTATTTT	14	once	TRBV27	TRBJ2-3	-